The T cell receptor beta chain under discussion was sequenced for a study of human T cells and chemical hapten exposure. The template was total RNA from unfractionated whole blood. This clonotype was detected only a few times. Unmatched junction bases numbered 15, after V lost 4 bases and J lost 1 base. Germline V gives CDR1 MDHEN, CDR2 SYDVKM. This CDR3 spans 18 amino acids. TCRdb reprocessed the 5' RACE reads with MiXCR, giving one entry per CDR3 protein. The sample contains roughly 81,000 distinct CDR3 sequences, about a sixth of which appear only once. The clonotype originates from a female donor in good health. The J gene is TRBJ1-2, the V gene TRBV28; the match to TRBD1 covers 7 bases. The CDR3 loop is CASSSPTARGGFNYGYTF. DNA for the CDR3: TGTGCCAGCAGTTCACCGACAGCCCGAGGGGGCTTTAACTATGGCTACACCTTC.